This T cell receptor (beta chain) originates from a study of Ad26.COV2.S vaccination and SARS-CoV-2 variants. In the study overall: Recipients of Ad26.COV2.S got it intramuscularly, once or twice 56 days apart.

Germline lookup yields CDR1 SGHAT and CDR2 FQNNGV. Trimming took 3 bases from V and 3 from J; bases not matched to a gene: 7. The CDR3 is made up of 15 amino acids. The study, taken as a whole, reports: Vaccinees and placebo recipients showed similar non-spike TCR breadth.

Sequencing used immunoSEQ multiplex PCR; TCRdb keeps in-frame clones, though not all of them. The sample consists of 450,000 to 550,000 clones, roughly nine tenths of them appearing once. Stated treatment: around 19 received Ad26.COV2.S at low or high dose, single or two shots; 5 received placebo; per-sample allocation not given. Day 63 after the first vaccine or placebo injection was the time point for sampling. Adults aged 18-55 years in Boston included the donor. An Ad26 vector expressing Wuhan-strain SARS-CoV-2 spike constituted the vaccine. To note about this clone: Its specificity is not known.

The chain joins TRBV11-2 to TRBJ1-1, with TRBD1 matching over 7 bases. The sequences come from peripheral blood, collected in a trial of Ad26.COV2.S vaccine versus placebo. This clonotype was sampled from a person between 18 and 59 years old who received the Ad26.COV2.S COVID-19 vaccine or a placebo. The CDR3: CASSLTGKGYTEAFF. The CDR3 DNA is TGTGCCAGCAGCTTGACAGGGAAAGGGTACACTGAAGCTTTCTTT. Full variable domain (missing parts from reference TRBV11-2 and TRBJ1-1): EAGVAQSPRYKIIEKRQSVAFWCNPISGHATLYWYQQILGQGPKLLIQFQNNGVVDDSQLPKDRFSAERLKGVDSTLKIQPAKLEDSAVYLCASSLTGKGYTEAFFGQGTRLTVV.